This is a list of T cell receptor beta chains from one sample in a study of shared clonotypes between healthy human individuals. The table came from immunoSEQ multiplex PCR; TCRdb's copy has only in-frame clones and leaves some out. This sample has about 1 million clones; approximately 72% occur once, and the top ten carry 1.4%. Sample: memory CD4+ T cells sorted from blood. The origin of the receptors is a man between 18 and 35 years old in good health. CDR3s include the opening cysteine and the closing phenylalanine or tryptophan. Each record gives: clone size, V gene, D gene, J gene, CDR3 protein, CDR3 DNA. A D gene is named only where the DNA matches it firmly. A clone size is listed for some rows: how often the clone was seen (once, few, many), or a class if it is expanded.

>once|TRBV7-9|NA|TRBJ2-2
CASSFRRGNTGELFF
TGTGCCAGCAGCTTCCGGCGGGGTAACACCGGGGAGCTGTTTTTT
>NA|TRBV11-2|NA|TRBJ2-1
CASSWSPANEQFF
TGTGCCAGCAGCTGGAGCCCGGCGAATGAGCAGTTCTTC
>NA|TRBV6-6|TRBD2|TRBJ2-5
CASTRTSGSWLETQYF
TGTGCCAGCACCCGGACTAGCGGGAGTTGGCTCGAGACCCAGTACTTC
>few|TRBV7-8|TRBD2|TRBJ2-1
CASSTTSGRAKLFF
TGTGCCAGCAGCACGACTAGCGGGAGGGCCAAACTGTTCTTC
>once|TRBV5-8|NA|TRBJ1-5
CASSSQVFGSNQPQHF
TGTGCCAGCAGCTCGCAAGTTTTTGGGAGCAATCAGCCCCAGCATTTT
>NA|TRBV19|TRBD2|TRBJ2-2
CASSVSGTSGSGELFF
TGTGCCAGTAGTGTTTCCGGGACTAGCGGGTCCGGGGAGCTGTTTTTT
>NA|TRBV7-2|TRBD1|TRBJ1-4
CASSTTGVKEKLFF
TGTGCCAGCAGCACCACAGGGGTCAAGGAAAAACTGTTTTTT
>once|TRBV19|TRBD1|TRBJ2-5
CASSEQGIETQYF
TGTGCCAGTAGTGAACAGGGGATCGAGACCCAGTACTTC
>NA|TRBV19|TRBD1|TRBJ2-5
CASSRQGEETQYF
TGTGCCAGTAGTAGACAGGGGGAAGAGACCCAGTACTTC
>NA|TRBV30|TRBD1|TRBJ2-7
CACRTGSREQYF
TGTGCCTGCAGGACAGGGTCCCGCGAGCAGTACTTC
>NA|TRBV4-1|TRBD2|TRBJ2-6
CASSRDRAGASTSGANVLTF
TGCGCCAGCAGCCGCGACCGAGCGGGGGCCTCCACCTCTGGGGCCAACGTCCTGACTTTC
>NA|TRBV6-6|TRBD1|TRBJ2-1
CASSRPGQGNNEQFF
TGTGCCAGCAGCCGTCCGGGACAGGGAAACAATGAGCAGTTCTTC
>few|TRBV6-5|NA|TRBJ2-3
CASSSGGPITDTQYF
TGTGCCAGCAGTTCCGGAGGCCCCATTACAGATACGCAGTATTTT
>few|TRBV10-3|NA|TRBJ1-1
CAIGTTRAFF
TGTGCCATCGGTACTACCCGCGCTTTCTTT
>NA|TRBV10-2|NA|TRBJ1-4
CASSEQGTPNEKLFF
TGCGCCAGCAGTGAGCAAGGGACTCCTAATGAAAAACTGTTTTTT
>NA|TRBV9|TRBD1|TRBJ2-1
CASSHTGTGFDEQFF
TGTGCCAGCAGCCATACCGGGACAGGGTTCGATGAGCAGTTCTTC
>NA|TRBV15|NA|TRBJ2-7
CATSPMGTALSYEQYF
TGTGCCACCAGCCCCATGGGCACAGCCCTCTCCTACGAGCAGTACTTC
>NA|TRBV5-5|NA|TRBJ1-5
CASSLEPELNQPQHF
TGTGCCAGCAGCTTGGAGCCAGAACTTAATCAGCCCCAGCATTTT
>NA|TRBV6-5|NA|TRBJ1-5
CASSYLTGTHF
TGTGCCAGCAGTTACTTGACAGGAACACATTTT
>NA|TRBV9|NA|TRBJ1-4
CASSVRGTTNEKLFF
TGTGCCAGCAGCGTGAGGGGGACAACTAATGAAAAACTGTTTTTT
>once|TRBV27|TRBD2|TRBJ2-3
CASSPPSTSGVLFLSDTQYF
TGTGCCAGCAGTCCTCCTTCGACAAGCGGGGTCCTGTTTTTGTCGGATACGCAGTATTTT
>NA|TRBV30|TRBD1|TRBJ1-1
CAWFYRGLNTEAFF
TGTGCCTGGTTCTACAGGGGGCTCAACACTGAAGCTTTCTTT
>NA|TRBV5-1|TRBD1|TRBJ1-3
CASTLQGTGSNGNTIYF
TGCGCCAGCACTCTCCAGGGGACAGGGTCTAATGGAAACACCATATATTTT
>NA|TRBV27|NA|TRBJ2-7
CASRTDRLTSYEQYF
TGTGCCAGCAGGACGGACAGACTTACCTCCTACGAGCAGTACTTC
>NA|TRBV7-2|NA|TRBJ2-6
CASSLNTDSGANVLTF
TGTGCCAGCAGCTTAAATACGGACTCTGGGGCCAACGTCCTGACTTTC
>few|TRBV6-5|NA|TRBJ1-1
CASSTVRTEAFF
TGTGCCAGCAGTACAGTAAGAACTGAAGCTTTCTTT
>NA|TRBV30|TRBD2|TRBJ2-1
CASRSGGGPEQFF
TGTGCCTCCCGTAGCGGGGGGGGCCCCGAGCAGTTCTTC
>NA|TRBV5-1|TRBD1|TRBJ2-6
CASSTGDSRVLTF
TGCGCCAGCAGCACCGGGGACAGTAGGGTCCTGACTTTC